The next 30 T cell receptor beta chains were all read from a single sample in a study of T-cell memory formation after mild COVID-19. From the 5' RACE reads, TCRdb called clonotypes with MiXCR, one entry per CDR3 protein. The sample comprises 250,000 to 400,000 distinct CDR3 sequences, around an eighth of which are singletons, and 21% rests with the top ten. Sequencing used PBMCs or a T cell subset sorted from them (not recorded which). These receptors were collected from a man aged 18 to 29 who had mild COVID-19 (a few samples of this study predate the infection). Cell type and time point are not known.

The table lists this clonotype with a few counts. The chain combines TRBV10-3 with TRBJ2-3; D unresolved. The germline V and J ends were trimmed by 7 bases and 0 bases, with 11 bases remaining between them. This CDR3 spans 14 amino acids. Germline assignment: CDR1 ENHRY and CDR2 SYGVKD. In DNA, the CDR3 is TGTGCCATCAAGGGTGGAGCTAGCACAGATACGCAGTATTTT. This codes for CAIKGGASTDTQYF.

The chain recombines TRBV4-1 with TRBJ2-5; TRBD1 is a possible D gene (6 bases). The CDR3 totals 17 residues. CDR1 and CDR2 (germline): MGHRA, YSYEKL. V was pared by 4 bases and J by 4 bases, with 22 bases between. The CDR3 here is CASSLYVSEQGRETQYF. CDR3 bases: TGCGCCAGCAGCCTCTACGTTTCGGAACAGGGTAGAGAGACCCAGTACTTC.

CDR3 bases: TGTGCCAGCACCCCCGAAGCGGCCCCGGGAGAACTCCTCCACTTT. Protein: CASTPEAAPGELLHF. The chain carries TRBV28 and TRBJ1-6; D gene uncertain. CDR3 length: 15 residues. Germline lookup yields CDR1 MDHEN and CDR2 SYDVKM. Trimming cost V 7 bases and J 15 bases, with 25 bases left between them.

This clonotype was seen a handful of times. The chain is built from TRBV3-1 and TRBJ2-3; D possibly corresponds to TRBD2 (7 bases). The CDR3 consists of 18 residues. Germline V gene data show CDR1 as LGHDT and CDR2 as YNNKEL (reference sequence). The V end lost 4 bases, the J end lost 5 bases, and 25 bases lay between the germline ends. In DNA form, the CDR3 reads TGTGCCAGCAGCCGGCTCCTAGAAGGCGCGGGGGCGGTAGATACGCAGTATTTT. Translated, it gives CASSRLLEGAGAVDTQYF.

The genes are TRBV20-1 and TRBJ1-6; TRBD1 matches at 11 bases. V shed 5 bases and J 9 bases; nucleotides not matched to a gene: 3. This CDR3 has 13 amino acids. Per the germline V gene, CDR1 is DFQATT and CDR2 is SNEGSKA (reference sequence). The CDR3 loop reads CSAGQGASSPLHF. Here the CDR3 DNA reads TGCAGTGCTGGACAGGGGGCGAGTTCACCCCTCCACTTT.

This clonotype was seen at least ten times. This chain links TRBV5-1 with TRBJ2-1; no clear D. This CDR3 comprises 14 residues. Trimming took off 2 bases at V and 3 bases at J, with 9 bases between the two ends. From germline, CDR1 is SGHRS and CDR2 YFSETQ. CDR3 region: CASSLGDDYNEQFF. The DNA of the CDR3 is TGCGCCAGCAGCTTAGGAGATGACTACAATGAGCAGTTCTTC.

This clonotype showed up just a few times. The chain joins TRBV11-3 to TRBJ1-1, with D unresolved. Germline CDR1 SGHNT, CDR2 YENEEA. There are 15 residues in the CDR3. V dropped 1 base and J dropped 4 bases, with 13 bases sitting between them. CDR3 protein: CASSLGGDRSTEAFF. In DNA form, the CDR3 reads TGTGCCAGCAGCTTAGGTGGAGATCGGAGCACTGAAGCTTTCTTT.

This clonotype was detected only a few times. DNA of the CDR3: TGTGCCAGCAGAGGACAGTGGCTGAGCACTGAAGCTTTCTTT. Its protein is CASRGQWLSTEAFF. The chain combines TRBV12-3 or TRBV12-4 with TRBJ1-1, with D possibly being TRBD1 (6 bases). V was shortened by 6 bases and J by 4 bases, with 15 bases between the two germline ends. CDR3 length equals 14 residues.

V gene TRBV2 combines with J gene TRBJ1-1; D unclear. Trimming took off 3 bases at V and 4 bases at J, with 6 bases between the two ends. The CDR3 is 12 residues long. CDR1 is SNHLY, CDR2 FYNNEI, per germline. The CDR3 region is CASSEEGTEAFF. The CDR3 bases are TGTGCCAGCAGTGAGGAGGGCACTGAAGCTTTCTTT.

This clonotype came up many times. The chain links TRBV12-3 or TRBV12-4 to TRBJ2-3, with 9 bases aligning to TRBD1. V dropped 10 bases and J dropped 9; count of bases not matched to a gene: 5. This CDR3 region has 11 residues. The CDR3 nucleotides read TGTGCCACGGACAGGGGACGGACGCAGTATTTT. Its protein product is CATDRGRTQYF.

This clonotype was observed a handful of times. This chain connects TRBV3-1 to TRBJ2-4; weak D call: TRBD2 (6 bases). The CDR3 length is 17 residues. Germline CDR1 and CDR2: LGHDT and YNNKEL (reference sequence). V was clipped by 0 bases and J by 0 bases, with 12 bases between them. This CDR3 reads CASSQEGGSEAKNIQYF. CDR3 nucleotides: TGTGCCAGCAGCCAAGAGGGGGGTTCTGAAGCCAAAAACATTCAGTACTTC.

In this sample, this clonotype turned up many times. Written as DNA, the CDR3 is TGCGCCAGCAGCTCACCGGGACAGGGATCCGAGCAGTACTTC. Protein: CASSSPGQGSEQYF. This chain uses TRBV5-1 with TRBJ2-7; TRBD1 agrees at 9 bases. J gave up 6 bases and V 3 bases, and 7 bases lay outside the gene matches. CDR3 length: 14 residues. CDR1 and CDR2 from the germline V gene are SGHRS and YFSETQ. The full variable domain, in which reference TRBV5-1 and TRBJ2-7 provide the parts outside the CDR3, is KAGVTQTPRYLIKTRGQQVTLSCSPISGHRSVSWYQQTPGQGLQFLFEYFSETQRNKGNFPGRFSGRQFSNSRSEMNVSTLELGDSALYLCASSSPGQGSEQYFGPGTRLTVT.

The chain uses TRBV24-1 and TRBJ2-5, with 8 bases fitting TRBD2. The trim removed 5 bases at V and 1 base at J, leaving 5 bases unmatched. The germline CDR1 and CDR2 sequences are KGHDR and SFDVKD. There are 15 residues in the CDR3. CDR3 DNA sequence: TGTGCCACCAGTGCTCGCGGGGGGTTCCAAGAGACCCAGTACTTC. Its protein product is CATSARGGFQETQYF.

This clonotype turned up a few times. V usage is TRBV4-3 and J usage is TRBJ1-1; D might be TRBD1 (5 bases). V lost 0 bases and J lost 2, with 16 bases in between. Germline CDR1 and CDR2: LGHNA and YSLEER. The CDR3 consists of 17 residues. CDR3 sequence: CASSQEGEVGRNTEAFF. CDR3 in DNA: TGCGCCAGCAGCCAAGAGGGAGAAGTGGGGCGAAACACTGAAGCTTTCTTT.

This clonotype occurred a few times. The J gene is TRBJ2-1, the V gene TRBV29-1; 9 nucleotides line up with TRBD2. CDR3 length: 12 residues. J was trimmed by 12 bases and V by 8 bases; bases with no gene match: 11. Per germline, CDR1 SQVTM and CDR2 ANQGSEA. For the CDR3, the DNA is TGCAGCTTCAGGACTAGCGCCCCCAGGCAGTTCTTC. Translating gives CSFRTSAPRQFF.

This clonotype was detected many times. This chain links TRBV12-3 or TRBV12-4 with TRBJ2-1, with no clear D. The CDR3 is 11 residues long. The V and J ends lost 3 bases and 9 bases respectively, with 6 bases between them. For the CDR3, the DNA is TGTGCCAGCAGTTTTGGGTTTGAGCAGTTCTTC. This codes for CASSFGFEQFF.

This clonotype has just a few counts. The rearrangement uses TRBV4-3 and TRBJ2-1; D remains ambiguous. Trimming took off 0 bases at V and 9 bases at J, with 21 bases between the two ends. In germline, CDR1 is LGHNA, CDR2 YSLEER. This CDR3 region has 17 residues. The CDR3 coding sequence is TGCGCCAGCAGCCAAGATGGATGGGTATCCTCGTTTGGTGAGCAGTTCTTC. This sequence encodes CASSQDGWVSSFGEQFF.

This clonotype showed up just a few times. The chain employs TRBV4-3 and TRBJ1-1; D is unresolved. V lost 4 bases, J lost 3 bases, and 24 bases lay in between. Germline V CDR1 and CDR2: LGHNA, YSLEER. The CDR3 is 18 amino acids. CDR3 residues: CASSRKSVGMMSDTEAFF. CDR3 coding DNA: TGCGCCAGCAGCCGGAAAAGTGTGGGTATGATGTCGGACACTGAAGCTTTCTTT.

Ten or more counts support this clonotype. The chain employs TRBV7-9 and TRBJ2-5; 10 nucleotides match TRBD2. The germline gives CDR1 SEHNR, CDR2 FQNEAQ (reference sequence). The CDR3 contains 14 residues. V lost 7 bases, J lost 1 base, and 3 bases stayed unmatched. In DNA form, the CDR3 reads TGTGCCAGCAACCCTAGCGGGGGCCAAGAGACCCAGTACTTC. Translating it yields CASNPSGGQETQYF.

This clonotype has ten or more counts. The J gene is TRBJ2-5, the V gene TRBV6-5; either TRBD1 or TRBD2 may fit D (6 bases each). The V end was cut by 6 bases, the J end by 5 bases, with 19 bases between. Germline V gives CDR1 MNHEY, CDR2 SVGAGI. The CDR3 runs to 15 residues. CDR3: CASSWGAGAVETQYF. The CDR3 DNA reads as TGTGCCAGCAGCTGGGGGGCAGGGGCGGTGGAGACCCAGTACTTC.

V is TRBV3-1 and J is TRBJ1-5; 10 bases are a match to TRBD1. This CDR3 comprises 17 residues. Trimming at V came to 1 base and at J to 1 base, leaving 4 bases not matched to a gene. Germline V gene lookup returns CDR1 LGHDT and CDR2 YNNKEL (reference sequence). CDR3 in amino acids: CASSQGQGAPSNQPQHF. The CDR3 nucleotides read TGTGCCAGCAGCCAAGGACAGGGGGCGCCCAGCAATCAGCCCCAGCATTTT.

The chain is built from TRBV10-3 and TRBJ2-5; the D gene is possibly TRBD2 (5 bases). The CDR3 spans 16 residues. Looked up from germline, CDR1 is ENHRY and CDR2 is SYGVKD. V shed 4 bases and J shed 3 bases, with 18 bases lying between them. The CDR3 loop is CAISAPGLVGEETQYF. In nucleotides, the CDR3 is TGTGCCATCAGTGCCCCGGGTCTAGTCGGGGAAGAGACCCAGTACTTC.

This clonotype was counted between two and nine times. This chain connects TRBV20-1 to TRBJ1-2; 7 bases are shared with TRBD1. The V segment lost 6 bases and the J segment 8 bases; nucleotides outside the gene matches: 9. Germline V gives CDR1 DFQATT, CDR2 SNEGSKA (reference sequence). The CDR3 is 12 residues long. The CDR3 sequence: CSAVTTGKGYTF. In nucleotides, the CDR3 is TGCAGTGCAGTAACGACAGGGAAGGGCTACACCTTC.

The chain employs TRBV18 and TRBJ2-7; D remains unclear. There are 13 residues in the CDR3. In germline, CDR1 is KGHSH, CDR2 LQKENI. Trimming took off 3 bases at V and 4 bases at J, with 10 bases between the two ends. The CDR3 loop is CASSPMDGYEQYV. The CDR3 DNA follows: TGTGCCAGCTCACCGATGGACGGGTACGAGCAGTACGTC.

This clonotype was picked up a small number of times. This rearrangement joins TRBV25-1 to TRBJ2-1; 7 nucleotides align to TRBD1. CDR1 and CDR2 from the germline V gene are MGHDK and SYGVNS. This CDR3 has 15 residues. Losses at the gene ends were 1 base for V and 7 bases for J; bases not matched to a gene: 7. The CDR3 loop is CASSEWETGKNEQFF. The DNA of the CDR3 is TGTGCCAGCAGTGAATGGGAGACAGGGAAGAATGAGCAGTTCTTC.

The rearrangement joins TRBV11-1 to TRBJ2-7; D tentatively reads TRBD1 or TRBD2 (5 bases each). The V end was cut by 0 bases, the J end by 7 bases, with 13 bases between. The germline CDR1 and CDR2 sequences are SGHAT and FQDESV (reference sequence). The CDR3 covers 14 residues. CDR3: CASSLALGDGEQYV. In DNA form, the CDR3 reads TGTGCCAGCAGCTTAGCGCTCGGGGACGGGGAGCAGTACGTC.

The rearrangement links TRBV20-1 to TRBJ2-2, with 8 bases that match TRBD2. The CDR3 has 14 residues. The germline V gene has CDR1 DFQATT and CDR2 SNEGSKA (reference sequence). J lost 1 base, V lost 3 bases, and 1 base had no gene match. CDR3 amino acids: CSASLAGNTGELFF. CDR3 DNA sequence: TGCAGTGCTAGTCTAGCGGGGAACACCGGGGAGCTGTTTTTT.

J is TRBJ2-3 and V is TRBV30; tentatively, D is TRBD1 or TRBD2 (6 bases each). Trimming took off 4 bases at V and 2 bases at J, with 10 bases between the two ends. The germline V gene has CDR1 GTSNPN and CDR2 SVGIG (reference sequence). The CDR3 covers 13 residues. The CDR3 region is CAWKGGNTDTQYF. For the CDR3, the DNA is TGTGCCTGGAAGGGGGGTAACACAGATACGCAGTATTTT.

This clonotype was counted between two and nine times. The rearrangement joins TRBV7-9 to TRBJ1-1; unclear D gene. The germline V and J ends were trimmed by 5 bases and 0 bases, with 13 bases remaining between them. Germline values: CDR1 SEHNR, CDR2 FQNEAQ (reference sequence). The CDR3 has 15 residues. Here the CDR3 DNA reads TGTGCCAGCAGCCCCCCGTCCACGGTGAACACTGAAGCTTTCTTT. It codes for CASSPPSTVNTEAFF. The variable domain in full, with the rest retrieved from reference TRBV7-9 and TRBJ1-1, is DTGVSQNPRHKITKRGQNVTFRCDPISEHNRLYWYRQTLGQGPEFLTYFQNEAQLEKSRLLSDRFSAERPKGSFSTLEIQRTEQGDSAMYLCASSPPSTVNTEAFFGQGTRLTVV.

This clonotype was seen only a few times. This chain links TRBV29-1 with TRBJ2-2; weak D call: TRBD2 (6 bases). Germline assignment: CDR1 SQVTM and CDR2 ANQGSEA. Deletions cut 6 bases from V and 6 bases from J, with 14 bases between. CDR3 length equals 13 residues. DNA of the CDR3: TGCAGCGTGCAACCGCGGGGTCCCGGGGAGCTGTTTTTT. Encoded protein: CSVQPRGPGELFF.